This T cell receptor beta chain was obtained from a study of shared clonotypes between healthy human individuals. Study observations and caveats: Sampling covered nothing but blood. Tissue TCR repertoires likely differ from those found in blood.

TCRdb's table, derived via immunoSEQ multiplex PCR, lists solely in-frame clones and lacks some. The sample comprises roughly 2.5 million clones, around 90% of which are singletons, and 0.13% to 0.15% rests with the top ten. Concerning this clone itself: Its antigen is undetermined.

The clonotype was recovered from a man younger than 35 in good health. The specimen sequenced was naive CD4+ T cells sorted from blood. As to subset: CD45RA+ positively selected.

The CDR3 protein is CASSLGDWTSDEQFF. CDR3 coding DNA: TGTGCCAGCAGCTTGGGAGACTGGACGTCGGATGAGCAGTTCTTC. The chain has TRBV11-2 and TRBJ2-1, with D tentatively TRBD2 (5 bases). The CDR3 spans 15 residues. V was clipped by 3 bases and J by 8 bases, with 17 bases between them. The germline V gene encodes CDR1 SGHAT and CDR2 FQNNGV. Using reference TRBV11-2 and TRBJ2-1 for the parts outside the CDR3, the full variable domain is EAGVAQSPRYKIIEKRQSVAFWCNPISGHATLYWYQQILGQGPKLLIQFQNNGVVDDSQLPKDRFSAERLKGVDSTLKIQPAKLEDSAVYLCASSLGDWTSDEQFFGPGTRLTVL.